The clone carrying this TCR beta chain was seen a few times. This entry comes from a study of blood T cell repertoires in COVID-19. Across the whole study: The origin of the acute and convalescent COVID-19 samples was the United States, Italy and Spain. Sources were T cells, B-cell-depleted T cells, or PBMCs; the material itself was cDNA or gDNA.

In the original analysis: Amplifying reference gene primers gave estimates of nucleated cell counts. Generated by immunoSEQ multiplex PCR, the TCRdb table keeps only in-frame clones and is missing some. D and trimming come from the DNA, and the V and J calls and clone size come from that table. The sample has roughly 150,000 clones, 78% seen once. CDR1 and CDR2 (germline): LGHDT, YNNKEL (reference sequence). V was cut by 4 bases and J by 3 bases, with 16 bases left in between. This CDR3 contains 16 residues. The clonotype was recovered from a woman between 45 and 65 years old who had recovered from COVID-19. The sequenced sample consisted of PBMCs or T cells enriched from blood (not recorded which). The rearrangement uses TRBV3-1 (or the pseudogene TRBV3-2) and TRBJ1-5; D perhaps matches TRBD1 (6 bases). The CDR3 DNA follows: TGTGCCAGCAGCCCCCGGGGGGGGGCGAACAATCAGCCCCAGCATTTT. Its protein is CASSPRGGANNQPQHF.